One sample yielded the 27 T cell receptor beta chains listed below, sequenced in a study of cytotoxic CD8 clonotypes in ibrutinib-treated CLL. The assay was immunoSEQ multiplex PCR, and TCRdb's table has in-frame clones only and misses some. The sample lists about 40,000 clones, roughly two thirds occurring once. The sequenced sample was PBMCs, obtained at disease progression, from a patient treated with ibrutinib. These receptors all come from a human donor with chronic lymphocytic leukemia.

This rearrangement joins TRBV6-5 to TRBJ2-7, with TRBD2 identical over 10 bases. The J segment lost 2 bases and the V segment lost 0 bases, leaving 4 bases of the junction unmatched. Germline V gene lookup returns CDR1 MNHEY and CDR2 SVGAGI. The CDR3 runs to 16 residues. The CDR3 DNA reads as TGTGCCAGCAGTTACTCCCCTAGCGGGGGCACCTACGAGCAGTACTTC. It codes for CASSYSPSGGTYEQYF.

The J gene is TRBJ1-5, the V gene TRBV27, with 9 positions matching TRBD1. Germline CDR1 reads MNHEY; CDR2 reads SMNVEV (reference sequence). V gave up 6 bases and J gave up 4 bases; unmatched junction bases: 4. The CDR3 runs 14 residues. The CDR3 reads CASSRGQGNQPQHF. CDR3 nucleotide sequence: TGTGCCAGCAGCCGTGGACAGGGGAATCAGCCCCAGCATTTT.

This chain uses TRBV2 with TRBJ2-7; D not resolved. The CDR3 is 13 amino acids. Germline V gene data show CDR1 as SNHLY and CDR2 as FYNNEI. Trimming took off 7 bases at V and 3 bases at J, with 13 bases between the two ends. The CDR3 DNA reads TGTGCCAGCAACGAGCGCGGTTACTACGAGCAGTACTTC. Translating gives CASNERGYYEQYF.

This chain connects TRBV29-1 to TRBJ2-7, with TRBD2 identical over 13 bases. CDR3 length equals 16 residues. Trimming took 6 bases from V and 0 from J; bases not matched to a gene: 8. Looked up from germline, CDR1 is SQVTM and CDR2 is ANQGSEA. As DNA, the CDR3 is TGCAGCGTCAGAGGGACTAGCGGGGCCTCCTCCTACGAGCAGTACTTC. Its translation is CSVRGTSGASSYEQYF.

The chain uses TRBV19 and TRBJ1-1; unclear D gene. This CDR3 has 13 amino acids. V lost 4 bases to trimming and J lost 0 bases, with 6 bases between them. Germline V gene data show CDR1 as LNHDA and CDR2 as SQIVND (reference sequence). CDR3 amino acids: CASSTGLNTEAFF. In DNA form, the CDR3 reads TGTGCCAGTAGTACTGGGCTGAACACTGAAGCTTTCTTT.

The CDR3 protein is CASSRGLADYEQYF. The CDR3, as DNA: TGTGCCAGTAGTAGAGGACTAGCGGACTACGAGCAGTACTTC. The V gene is TRBV19, the J gene TRBJ2-7; 10 nucleotides line up with TRBD2. This CDR3 has 14 residues. Germline values: CDR1 LNHDA, CDR2 SQIVND (reference sequence). The V segment lost 4 bases and the J segment 3 bases; nucleotides outside the gene matches: 3. Filled out from reference TRBV19 and TRBJ2-7, the complete variable domain reads DGGITQSPKYLFRKEGQNVTLSCEQNLNHDAMYWYRQDPGQGLRLIYYSQIVNDFQKGDIAEGYSVSREKKESFPLTVTSAQKNPTAFYLCASSRGLADYEQYFGPGTRLTVT.

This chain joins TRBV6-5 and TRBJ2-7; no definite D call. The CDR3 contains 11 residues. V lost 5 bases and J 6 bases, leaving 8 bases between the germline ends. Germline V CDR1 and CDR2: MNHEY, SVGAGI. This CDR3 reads CASSEVSEQYF. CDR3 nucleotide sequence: TGTGCCAGCAGTGAAGTGTCCGAGCAGTACTTC.

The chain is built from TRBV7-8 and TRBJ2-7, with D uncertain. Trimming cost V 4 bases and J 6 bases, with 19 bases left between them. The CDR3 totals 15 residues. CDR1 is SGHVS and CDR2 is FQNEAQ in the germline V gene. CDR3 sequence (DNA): TGTGCCAGCAGCTCCCAACCGGGCCCACGGACCGAGCAGTACTTC. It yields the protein CASSSQPGPRTEQYF.

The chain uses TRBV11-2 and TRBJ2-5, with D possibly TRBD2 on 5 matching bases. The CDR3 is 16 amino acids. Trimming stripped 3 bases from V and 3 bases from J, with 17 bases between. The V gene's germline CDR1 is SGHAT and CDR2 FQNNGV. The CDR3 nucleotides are TGTGCCAGCAGCTTTCTACCACCGGGATCTAAAGAGACCCAGTACTTC. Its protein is CASSFLPPGSKETQYF. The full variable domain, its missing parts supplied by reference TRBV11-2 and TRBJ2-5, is EAGVAQSPRYKIIEKRQSVAFWCNPISGHATLYWYQQILGQGPKLLIQFQNNGVVDDSQLPKDRFSAERLKGVDSTLKIQPAKLEDSAVYLCASSFLPPGSKETQYFGPGTRLLVL.

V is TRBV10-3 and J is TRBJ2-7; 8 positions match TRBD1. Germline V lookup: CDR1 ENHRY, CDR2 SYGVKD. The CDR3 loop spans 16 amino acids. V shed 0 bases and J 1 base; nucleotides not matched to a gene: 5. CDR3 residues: CAISESGRGPSYEQYF. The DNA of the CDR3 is TGTGCCATCAGTGAGTCAGGCAGGGGGCCTTCCTACGAGCAGTACTTC.

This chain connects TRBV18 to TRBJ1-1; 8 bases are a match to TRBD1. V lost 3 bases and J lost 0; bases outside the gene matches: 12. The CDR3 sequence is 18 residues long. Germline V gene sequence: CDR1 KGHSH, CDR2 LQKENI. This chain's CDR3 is CASSPFSRTGLLNTEAFF. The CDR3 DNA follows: TGTGCCAGCTCACCCTTTTCTAGGACAGGGCTTCTGAACACTGAAGCTTTCTTT.

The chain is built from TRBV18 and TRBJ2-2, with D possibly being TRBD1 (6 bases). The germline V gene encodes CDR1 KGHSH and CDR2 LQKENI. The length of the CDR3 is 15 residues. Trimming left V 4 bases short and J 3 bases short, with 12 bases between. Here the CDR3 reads CASSRTQGDTGELFF. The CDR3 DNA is TGTGCCAGCTCACGGACACAGGGAGACACCGGGGAGCTGTTTTTT.

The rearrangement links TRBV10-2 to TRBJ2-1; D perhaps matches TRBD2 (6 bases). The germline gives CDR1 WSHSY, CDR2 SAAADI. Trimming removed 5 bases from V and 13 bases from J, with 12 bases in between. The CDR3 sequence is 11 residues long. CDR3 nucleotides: TGCGCCAGCAGTCTCGAAGCGGGTCAGTTCTTC. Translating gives CASSLEAGQFF.

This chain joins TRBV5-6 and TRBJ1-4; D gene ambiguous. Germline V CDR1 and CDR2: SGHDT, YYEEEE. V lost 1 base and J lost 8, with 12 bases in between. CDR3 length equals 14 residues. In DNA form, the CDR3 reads TGTGCCAGCAGCTTGTTCACATCCCAGGAAAAACTGTTTTTT. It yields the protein CASSLFTSQEKLFF.

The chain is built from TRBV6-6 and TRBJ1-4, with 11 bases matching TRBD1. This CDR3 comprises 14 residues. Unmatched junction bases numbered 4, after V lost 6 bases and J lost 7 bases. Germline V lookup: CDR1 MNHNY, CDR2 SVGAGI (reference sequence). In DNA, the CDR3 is TGTGCCAGCAGCCGGGACAGGGGGACTGAAAAACTGTTTTTT. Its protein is CASSRDRGTEKLFF.

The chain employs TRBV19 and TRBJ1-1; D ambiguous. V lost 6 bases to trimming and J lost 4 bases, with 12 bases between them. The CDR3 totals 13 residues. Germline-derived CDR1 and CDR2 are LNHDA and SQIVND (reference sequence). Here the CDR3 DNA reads TGTGCCAGTAGCCCCGTTGGGGTCACTGAAGCTTTCTTT. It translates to CASSPVGVTEAFF.

Here the CDR3 DNA reads TGTGCCAGCAGTGATGAGGTCTCGGCCTACGAGCAGTACTTC. Translation: CASSDEVSAYEQYF. The V and J genes are TRBV25-1 and TRBJ2-7; D not resolved. From germline, CDR1 is MGHDK and CDR2 SYGVNS. The CDR3 totals 14 residues. The V end lost 3 bases, the J end lost 2 bases, and 11 bases lay between the germline ends.

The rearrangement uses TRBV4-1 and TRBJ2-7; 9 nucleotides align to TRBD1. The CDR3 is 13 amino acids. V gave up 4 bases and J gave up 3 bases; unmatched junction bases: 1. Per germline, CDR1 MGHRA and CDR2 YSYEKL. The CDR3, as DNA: TGCGCCAGCAGCCTGACAGGGGGCTACGAGCAGTACTTC. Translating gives CASSLTGGYEQYF.

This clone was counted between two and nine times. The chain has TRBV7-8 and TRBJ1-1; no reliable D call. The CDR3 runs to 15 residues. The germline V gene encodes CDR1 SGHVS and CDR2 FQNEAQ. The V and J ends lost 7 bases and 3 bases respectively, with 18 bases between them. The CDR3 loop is CASTKSPTAYTEAFF. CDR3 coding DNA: TGTGCCAGCACAAAATCCCCGACGGCATACACTGAAGCTTTCTTT.

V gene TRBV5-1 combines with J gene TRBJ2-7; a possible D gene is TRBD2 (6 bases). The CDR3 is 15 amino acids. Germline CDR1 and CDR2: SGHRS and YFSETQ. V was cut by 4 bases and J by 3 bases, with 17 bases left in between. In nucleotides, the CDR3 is TGCGCCAGCAGCCTGACGGGACTCTCGAACTACGAGCAGTACTTC. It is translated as CASSLTGLSNYEQYF.

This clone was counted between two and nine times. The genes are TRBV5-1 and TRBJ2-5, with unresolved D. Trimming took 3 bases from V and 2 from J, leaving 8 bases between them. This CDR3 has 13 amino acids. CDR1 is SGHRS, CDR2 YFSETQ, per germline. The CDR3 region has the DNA TGCGCCAGCAGCTCCAACGTACAAGAGACCCAGTACTTC. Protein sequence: CASSSNVQETQYF. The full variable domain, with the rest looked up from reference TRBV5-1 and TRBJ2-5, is KAGVTQTPRYLIKTRGQQVTLSCSPISGHRSVSWYQQTPGQGLQFLFEYFSETQRNKGNFPGRFSGRQFSNSRSEMNVSTLELGDSALYLCASSSNVQETQYFGPGTRLLVL.

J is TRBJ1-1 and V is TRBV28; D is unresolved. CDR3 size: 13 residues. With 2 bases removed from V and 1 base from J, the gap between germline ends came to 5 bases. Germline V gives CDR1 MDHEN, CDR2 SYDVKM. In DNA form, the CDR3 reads TGTGCCAGCAGTTTAGGAGGGAACACTGAAGCTTTCTTT. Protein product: CASSLGGNTEAFF.

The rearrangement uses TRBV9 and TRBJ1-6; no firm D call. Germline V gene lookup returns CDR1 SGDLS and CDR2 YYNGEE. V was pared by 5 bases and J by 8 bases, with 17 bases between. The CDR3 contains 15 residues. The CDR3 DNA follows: TGTGCCAGCAGACTATCCGACACATGGGATTCACCCCTCCACTTT. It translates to CASRLSDTWDSPLHF.

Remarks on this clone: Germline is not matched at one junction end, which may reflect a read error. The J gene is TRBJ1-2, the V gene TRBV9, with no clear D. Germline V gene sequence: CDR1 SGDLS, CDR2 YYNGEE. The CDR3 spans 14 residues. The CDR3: CASSVGSTNYGYTF. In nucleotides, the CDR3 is TGTGCCAGCAGCGTAGGGTCAACTAATTATGGCTACACCTTC.

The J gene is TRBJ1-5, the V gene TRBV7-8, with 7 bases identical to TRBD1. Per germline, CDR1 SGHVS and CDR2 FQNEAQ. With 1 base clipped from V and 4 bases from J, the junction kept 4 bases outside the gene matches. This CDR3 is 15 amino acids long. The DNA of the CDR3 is TGTGCCAGCAGCTTAGGGACAGGAACGAATCAGCCCCAGCATTTT. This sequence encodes CASSLGTGTNQPQHF.

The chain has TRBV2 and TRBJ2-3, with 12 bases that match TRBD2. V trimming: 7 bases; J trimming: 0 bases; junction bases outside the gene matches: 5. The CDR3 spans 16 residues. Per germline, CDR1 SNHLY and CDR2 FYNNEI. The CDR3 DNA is TGTGCCAGCATTTTCCTAGCGGGGGGGAGCACAGATACGCAGTATTTT. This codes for CASIFLAGGSTDTQYF.

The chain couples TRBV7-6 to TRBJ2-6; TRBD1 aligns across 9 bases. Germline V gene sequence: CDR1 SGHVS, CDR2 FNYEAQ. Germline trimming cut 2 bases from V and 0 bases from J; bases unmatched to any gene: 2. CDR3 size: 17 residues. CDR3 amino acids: CASSLWDRASGANVLTF. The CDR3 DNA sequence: TGTGCCAGCAGCTTATGGGACAGGGCCTCTGGGGCCAACGTCCTGACTTTC.